The 3 T cell receptor beta chains below were found in one sample sequenced in a study of beta chain features in type 1 diabetes. Antigens for these TCRs are unknown. General study findings and limits: All four CD4+ subsets from Type 1 diabetes patients carried moderately but significantly shorter TCRB CDR3s.

Every isolated RNA sample was fully reverse transcribed, so sequencing captured expressed TCRB transcripts. Data came from immunoSEQ multiplex PCR; TCRdb stores just in-frame clones and leaves some out. This sample yields roughly 240,000 clones, of which approximately 24% are seen a single time; roughly 0.011% belongs to the top ten. The specimen sequenced was naive CD4+ T cells from blood. These receptors originate from a woman in her 30s with type 1 diabetes.

The rearrangement uses TRBV7-9 and TRBJ2-1, with 13 bases identical to TRBD2. There are 17 residues in the CDR3. J lost 6 bases, V lost 5 bases, and 10 bases had no gene match. The V gene's germline CDR1 is SEHNR and CDR2 FQNEAQ (reference sequence). The CDR3 sequence is CASSTSTGLAGFNEQFF. As DNA, the CDR3 is TGTGCCAGCAGCACTTCCACGGGACTAGCGGGGTTCAATGAGCAGTTCTTC.

This clone was seen a handful of times. This chain uses TRBV18 with TRBJ1-2, with a possible D match to TRBD1 (5 bases). CDR3 length: 16 residues. Germline loops: CDR1 KGHSH, CDR2 LQKENI. Trimming removed 1 base from V and 4 bases from J, with 16 bases in between. CDR3 sequence: CASSPLGVPGGYGYTF. In DNA, the CDR3 is TGTGCCAGCTCACCACTCGGCGTCCCCGGGGGCTATGGCTACACCTTC.

V usage is TRBV28 and J usage is TRBJ1-2; TRBD1 agrees at 7 bases. V lost 7 bases to trimming and J lost 4 bases; unmatched junction nucleotides: 6. This CDR3 region has 13 residues. The germline gives CDR1 MDHEN, CDR2 SYDVKM. The DNA for the CDR3 is TGTGCCAGCACTGCAGGGGGGCTCTATGGCTACACCTTC. Amino acid sequence: CASTAGGLYGYTF.